What follows are 28 T cell receptor beta chains derived from one specimen sequenced in a study of T-cell reconstitution after alpha-beta-depleted transplantation in children. This sample's TCRbeta library carried unique molecular identifier barcodes. Via MiXCR, TCRdb re-called the PCR reads, giving one row per CDR3 protein. The profile shows approximately 250,000 distinct CDR3 sequences, 9% to 10% of them singletons. Sequences were derived from PBMCs from the stem cell graft donor, sampled from the stem cell graft. The source of these receptors is a human donor who donated a stem cell graft to a child with SCID.

This clonotype was recorded many times. V and J are TRBV4-3 and TRBJ2-7, with D possibly TRBD1 on 6 matching bases. The germline V and J ends were trimmed by 0 bases and 3 bases, with 12 bases remaining between them. CDR1 is LGHNA and CDR2 is YSLEER in the germline V gene. This CDR3 comprises 15 residues. CDR3 amino acids: CASSQDWGHDYEQYF. In DNA form, the CDR3 reads TGCGCCAGCAGCCAAGATTGGGGGCACGACTACGAGCAGTACTTC.

There are many counts of this clonotype. CDR3 loop: CASSLIPGVEGKLFF. The CDR3 DNA sequence: TGCGCCAGCAGCTTAATTCCAGGGGTCGAAGGAAAACTGTTTTTT. J is TRBJ1-4 and V is TRBV5-1; the D gene is possibly TRBD1 (6 bases). The CDR3 length is 15 residues. The V end lost 2 bases, the J end lost 10 bases, and 18 bases lay between the germline ends. Germline V gene data show CDR1 as SGHRS and CDR2 as YFSETQ.

Many counts were recorded for this clonotype. The chain is built from TRBV24-1 and TRBJ2-1; D perhaps matches TRBD1 (6 bases). Germline V gives CDR1 KGHDR, CDR2 SFDVKD. Deletions cut 9 bases from V and 5 bases from J, with 7 bases between. CDR3 length equals 11 residues. CDR3 nucleotides: TGTGCCACCCGACAGGACAATGAGCAGTTCTTC. Protein sequence: CATRQDNEQFF.

This clonotype appeared many times. The junction departs from the called germline gene at one end, perhaps through a read error. V usage is TRBV19 and J usage is TRBJ1-1; D gene ambiguous. This CDR3 spans 13 amino acids. Germline V gene data show CDR1 as LNHDA and CDR2 as SQIVND (reference sequence). CDR3 sequence (DNA): TGCGCCAGCAGCATTGGGCGGGGAACTGAAGCTTTCTTT. This codes for CASSIGRGTEAFF. Filled out from reference TRBV19 and TRBJ1-1, the complete variable domain reads DGGITQSPKYLFRKEGQNVTLSCEQNLNHDAMYWYRQDPGQGLRLIYYSQIVNDFQKGDIAEGYSVSREKKESFPLTVTSAQKNPTAFYLCASSIGRGTEAFFGQGTRLTVV.

At least ten counts were recorded for this clonotype. V gene TRBV5-1 combines with J gene TRBJ2-7, with 7 bases matching TRBD2. CDR3 size: 14 residues. V dropped 7 bases and J dropped 0; count of bases not matched to a gene: 7. Per the germline V gene, CDR1 is SGHRS and CDR2 is YFSETQ. CDR3 coding DNA: TGCGCCAGCTCGAGACTAGCCCTCTCCTACGAGCAGTACTTC. Protein: CASSRLALSYEQYF.

In this sample, this clonotype turned up many times. The chain combines TRBV7-2 with TRBJ2-1; D is unclear. In germline, CDR1 is SGHTA, CDR2 FQGNSA. V was trimmed by 1 base and J by 10 bases, leaving 5 bases between them. The CDR3 totals 11 residues. CDR3: CASSLVKEQFF. Here the CDR3 DNA reads TGTGCCAGCAGCTTAGTTAAAGAGCAGTTCTTC.

The sample holds many counts of this clonotype. The rearrangement uses TRBV20-1 and TRBJ1-6; the match to TRBD1 covers 7 bases. After removal of 3 bases from V and 7 bases from J, the junction contained 9 bases not matched to a gene. The CDR3 consists of 15 residues. The V gene's germline CDR1 is DFQATT and CDR2 SNEGSKA (reference sequence). In DNA, the CDR3 is TGCAGTGCTAGTCGAGACAGGGCCTTCAATTCACCCCTCCACTTT. Translated: CSASRDRAFNSPLHF.

There are many counts of this clonotype. V gene TRBV12-3 or TRBV12-4 combines with J gene TRBJ2-1; 8 bases match TRBD1. The CDR3 covers 15 residues. V trimming: 7 bases; J trimming: 4 bases; junction bases outside the gene matches: 9. The DNA for the CDR3 is TGTGCCAGCATCCTTCAGGGGGCCTTTTACAATGAGCAGTTCTTC. Its translation: CASILQGAFYNEQFF.

This clonotype has more than one count but fewer than ten. V and J are TRBV25-1 and TRBJ1-2; 7 bases match TRBD1. Germline CDR1 is MGHDK and CDR2 is SYGVNS. The CDR3 sequence is 14 residues long. Unmatched junction bases numbered 7, after V lost 5 bases and J lost 4 bases. CDR3 amino acids: CASSPQGGFYGYTF. DNA for the CDR3: TGTGCCAGCAGTCCCCAGGGGGGATTCTATGGCTACACCTTC.

This clonotype was seen once. The V and J genes are TRBV20-1 and TRBJ2-2; D unresolved. The V end was cut by 3 bases, the J end by 4 bases, with 12 bases between. Germline V gene lookup returns CDR1 DFQATT and CDR2 SNEGSKA (reference sequence). This CDR3 has 14 residues. CDR3 in DNA: TGCAGTGCTAGCCTGATTCGTGGCACCGGGGAGCTGTTTTTT. Amino acids: CSASLIRGTGELFF.

The V call is TRBV6-2 or TRBV6-3, the J call TRBJ1-1, with D possibly being TRBD1 (6 bases). CDR3 size: 15 residues. CDR1 is MNHEY, CDR2 SVGEGT, per germline. Trimming took off 0 bases at V and 10 bases at J, with 18 bases between the two ends. CDR3 sequence reads: CASSYSNDAQQGAFF. The DNA for the CDR3 is TGTGCCAGCAGTTACTCGAACGACGCGCAACAGGGAGCTTTCTTT.

This clonotype was seen repeatedly, ten times or more. The V call is TRBV20-1, the J call TRBJ1-1; D is perhaps TRBD1 (6 bases). Germline V gives CDR1 DFQATT, CDR2 SNEGSKA (reference sequence). V gave up 7 bases and J gave up 5 bases, with 17 bases separating them. This CDR3 region has 13 residues. In DNA form, the CDR3 reads TGCAGTGGAAACAGGGACGGTGGAACTGAAGCTTTCTTT. Encoded protein: CSGNRDGGTEAFF.

This clonotype turned up a few times. The rearrangement links TRBV20-1 to TRBJ2-3, with 7 bases lining up with TRBD2. The CDR3 totals 15 residues. Unmatched junction bases numbered 6, after V lost 3 bases and J lost 0 bases. Germline V gene lookup returns CDR1 DFQATT and CDR2 SNEGSKA (reference sequence). CDR3 loop: CSASTGLTSTDTQYF. DNA of the CDR3: TGCAGTGCTAGTACGGGACTAACCAGCACAGATACGCAGTATTTT.

This clonotype came up many times. The gene calls are TRBV20-1 and TRBJ1-2; 9 bases map to TRBD1. The CDR3 runs 14 residues. V shed 6 bases, J shed 2 bases, and the junction held 7 bases outside the gene matches. Germline CDR1 DFQATT, CDR2 SNEGSKA (reference sequence). CDR3 nucleotide sequence: TGCAGTGCCACTACCGGGACAGGGAACTATGGCTACACCTTC. It codes for CSATTGTGNYGYTF.

The J gene is TRBJ2-3, the V gene TRBV19; 7 bases map to TRBD1. In germline, CDR1 is LNHDA, CDR2 SQIVND (reference sequence). Trimming took 2 bases from V and 5 from J; bases not matched to a gene: 4. The CDR3 has 14 residues. CDR3: CASSINRGEDTQYF. The CDR3 bases are TGTGCCAGTAGTATAAACAGGGGCGAAGATACGCAGTATTTT.

This clonotype appeared many times. The chain employs TRBV9 and TRBJ2-1; D call uncertain. The germline CDR1 and CDR2 sequences are SGDLS and YYNGEE. This CDR3 has 15 amino acids. V lost 1 base, J lost 6 bases, and 14 bases lay in between. CDR3 residues: CASSVFATRRNEQFF. Written as DNA, the CDR3 is TGTGCCAGCAGCGTATTTGCGACCCGTCGCAATGAGCAGTTCTTC. The full variable domain, completed using reference TRBV9 and TRBJ2-1, is DSGVTQTPKHLITATGQRVTLRCSPRSGDLSVYWYQQSLDQGLQFLIQYYNGEERAKGNILERFSAQQFPDLHSELNLSSLELGDSALYFCASSVFATRRNEQFFGPGTRLTVL.

This clonotype was counted ten times or more. This chain uses TRBV5-6 with TRBJ2-3; TRBD2 matches 13 bases. This CDR3 has 17 residues. Germline V gene sequence: CDR1 SGHDT, CDR2 YYEEEE. V lost 3 bases to trimming and J lost 8 bases; unmatched junction nucleotides: 12. The CDR3 DNA reads as TGTGCCAGCAGCTCCCTGGGACTAGCGGGGCTGGGTGTTACGCAGTATTTT. Its protein product is CASSSLGLAGLGVTQYF.

This clonotype came up many times. This sequence joins TRBV2 and TRBJ1-2, with D possibly being TRBD1 (6 bases). Germline CDR1 is SNHLY and CDR2 is FYNNEI. Trimming removed 6 bases at V and 7 bases at J, with 12 bases between. The CDR3 consists of 12 residues. CDR3 DNA: TGTGCCAGCAGGAACAGGGACTTTGGCTACACCTTC. It is translated as CASRNRDFGYTF.

This clonotype has at least ten counts. This chain joins TRBV24-1 and TRBJ2-3; 8 bases agree with TRBD2. The CDR3 loop spans 14 amino acids. Germline CDR1 KGHDR, CDR2 SFDVKD. The V segment lost 5 bases and the J segment 7 bases; nucleotides outside the gene matches: 7. The DNA of the CDR3 is TGTGCCACCAGTGCGACGGGGGGGACCAATACGCAGTATTTT. This encodes CATSATGGTNTQYF.

This clonotype was seen at least ten times. V gene TRBV5-1 combines with J gene TRBJ1-2, with D maybe TRBD1 (5 bases). Germline V gene data show CDR1 as SGHRS and CDR2 as YFSETQ. The CDR3 length is 17 residues. V lost 5 bases to trimming and J lost 0 bases, with 20 bases between them. The CDR3 loop is CASSLSWGESSNYGYTF. The CDR3 DNA follows: TGCGCCAGCAGTCTGTCGTGGGGGGAGTCTTCTAACTATGGCTACACCTTC.

V gene TRBV6-2 or TRBV6-3 combines with J gene TRBJ2-3; no definite D call. The germline V and J ends were trimmed by 4 bases and 2 bases, with 10 bases remaining between them. Per the germline V gene, CDR1 is MNHEY and CDR2 is SVGEGT. The CDR3 has 14 residues. The CDR3 loop is CASSFRRTTDTQYF. The CDR3 DNA is TGTGCCAGCAGTTTTCGGCGAACCACAGATACGCAGTATTTT.

This clonotype was recorded at least ten times. The genes are TRBV20-1 and TRBJ1-3; D not certain. The CDR3 spans 15 residues. Germline V gene lookup returns CDR1 DFQATT and CDR2 SNEGSKA (reference sequence). The V and J ends lost 1 base and 3 bases respectively, with 13 bases between them. CDR3 nucleotides: TGCAGTGCTAGAGGGCCAGCCGCTATTGGAAACACCATATATTTT. Residues: CSARGPAAIGNTIYF.

In its sample, this clonotype was seen many times. The V and J genes are TRBV12-3 or TRBV12-4 and TRBJ1-2; 7 bases align to TRBD1. J was trimmed by 7 bases and V by 5 bases; bases with no gene match: 10. The CDR3 totals 14 residues. CDR3 protein: CASSPQTGLVGYTF. In DNA, the CDR3 is TGTGCCAGCAGTCCGCAGACAGGGTTGGTTGGCTACACCTTC.

The rearrangement links TRBV7-3 to TRBJ2-2; D gene unclear. The CDR3 consists of 15 residues. Germline values: CDR1 SGHTA, CDR2 FQGTGA. With 2 bases removed from V and 6 bases from J, the gap between germline ends came to 13 bases. The DNA for the CDR3 is TGTGCCAGCAGCTTATCCCCGATGCGGCCCGGGGAGCTGTTTTTT. This sequence encodes CASSLSPMRPGELFF.

This clonotype was seen many times. The rearrangement uses TRBV12-3 or TRBV12-4 and TRBJ2-1; D not certain. The V end lost 4 bases, the J end lost 9 bases, and 7 bases lay between the germline ends. The CDR3 covers 11 residues. CDR3 sequence reads: CASSWGGEQFF. CDR3 bases: TGTGCCAGCAGTTGGGGTGGTGAGCAGTTCTTC.

This clonotype was recorded at least ten times. The chain carries TRBV7-8 and TRBJ2-7; 10 positions match TRBD2. V shed 2 bases, J shed 0 bases, and the junction held 1 base outside the gene matches. The CDR3 runs 15 residues. Germline V CDR1 and CDR2: SGHVS, FQNEAQ. CDR3 loop: CASSLSGGDSYEQYF. DNA for the CDR3: TGTGCCAGCAGCTTAAGCGGGGGGGACTCCTACGAGCAGTACTTC.

This clonotype showed up many times. The chain links TRBV5-1 to TRBJ2-5; D may be TRBD1 (6 bases). Germline V gives CDR1 SGHRS, CDR2 YFSETQ. The CDR3 length is 15 residues. The V gene lost 5 bases and the J gene lost 3 bases, with 17 bases spanning the gap. CDR3 residues: CASRPGQRTEETQYF. Written as DNA, the CDR3 is TGCGCCAGCAGACCCGGACAGAGAACCGAAGAGACCCAGTACTTC. Combining the CDR3 with reference TRBV5-1 and TRBJ2-5 gives the whole variable domain KAGVTQTPRYLIKTRGQQVTLSCSPISGHRSVSWYQQTPGQGLQFLFEYFSETQRNKGNFPGRFSGRQFSNSRSEMNVSTLELGDSALYLCASRPGQRTEETQYFGPGTRLLVL.

This clonotype was detected many times. The chain links TRBV3-1 to TRBJ1-4; the D gene is possibly TRBD1 (5 bases). The germline V gene encodes CDR1 LGHDT and CDR2 YNNKEL (reference sequence). V gave up 3 bases and J gave up 0 bases, with 11 bases separating them. This CDR3 spans 16 amino acids. The DNA for the CDR3 is TGTGCCAGCAGCCAGGGACGGGGAGCAACTAATGAAAAACTGTTTTTT. Protein sequence: CASSQGRGATNEKLFF.